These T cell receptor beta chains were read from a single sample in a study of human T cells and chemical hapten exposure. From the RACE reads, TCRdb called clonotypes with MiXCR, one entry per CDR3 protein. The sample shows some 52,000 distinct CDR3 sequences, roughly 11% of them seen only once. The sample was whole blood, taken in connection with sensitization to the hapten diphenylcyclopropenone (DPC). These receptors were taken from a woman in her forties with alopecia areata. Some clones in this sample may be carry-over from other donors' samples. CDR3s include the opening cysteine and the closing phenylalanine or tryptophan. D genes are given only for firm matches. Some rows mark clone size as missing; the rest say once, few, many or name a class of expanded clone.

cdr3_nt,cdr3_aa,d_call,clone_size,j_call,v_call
TGTGCCACCGATCGACTAGCGGGGAATAGATTCTTC,CATDRLAGNRFF,TRBD2,many,TRBJ2-1,TRBV6-2/TRBV6-3
TGTGCCACCAGCAGAGATCGGAGCAGGGCTGGAAACACCATATATTTT,CATSRDRSRAGNTIYF,.,.,TRBJ1-3,TRBV15
TGTGCCAGCAGCCCGGCTTCAGCAAATGAAAAACTGTTTTTT,CASSPASANEKLFF,.,.,TRBJ1-4,TRBV7-6
TGTGCCAGCAGCTACCGGACGGTACAAGGGACCCAGTACTTC,CASSYRTVQGTQYF,.,many,TRBJ2-5,TRBV5-5
TGTGCCAGCTCACCACAACTTCGGGGAGACACTGAAGCTTTCTTT,CASSPQLRGDTEAFF,.,many,TRBJ1-1,TRBV18
TGTGCCAGCATCACGAGGGGAGGGTTGAGGGGCAATCAGCCCCAGCATTTT,CASITRGGLRGNQPQHF,.,.,TRBJ1-5,TRBV6-6
TGTGCCAGCAGGGCAGGGGGCGGTCAGCCCCAGCATTTT,CASRAGGGQPQHF,TRBD1,few,TRBJ1-5,TRBV12-3/TRBV12-4
TGTGCCAGCAGCCCCCGGACGGGAATCATGAACACTGAAGCTTTCTTT,CASSPRTGIMNTEAFF,.,.,TRBJ1-1,TRBV5-8
TGTGCCAGCAGCCGGACACTAGGGAGCAAAAACATTCAGTACTTC,CASSRTLGSKNIQYF,.,.,TRBJ2-4,TRBV3-1
TGTGCCAGCAGCCTAAGACTAAGCCCGAACATTCAGTACTTC,CASSLRLSPNIQYF,.,.,TRBJ2-4,TRBV11-2
TGTGCCAGCAGCTTAAATCGGGGCCAGCCCCAGCATTTT,CASSLNRGQPQHF,.,many,TRBJ1-5,TRBV7-6
TGCAGTGCTAGAGTCTACGAGCAGTACTTC,CSARVYEQYF,.,.,TRBJ2-7,TRBV20-1
TGTGCCAGCAGCCTACAGCTAGAGGAGACCCAGTACTTC,CASSLQLEETQYF,.,many,TRBJ2-5,TRBV11-2
TGCGCCAGCAGCCAAGTAGGGGACAGCTATTCACCCCTCCACTTT,CASSQVGDSYSPLHF,TRBD1,few,TRBJ1-6,TRBV4-3
TGTGCCAGCAGCTTAGGACAACTTAATTCACCCCTCCACTTT,CASSLGQLNSPLHF,.,few,TRBJ1-6,TRBV11-2
TGCAGCGTACGAAGGACAACCGGCTATGGCTACACCTTC,CSVRRTTGYGYTF,.,few,TRBJ1-2,TRBV29-1
TGTGCCAGCAGCTTAGCAGGGGGCCCGGGCACCGGGGAGCTGTTTTTT,CASSLAGGPGTGELFF,TRBD1,few,TRBJ2-2,TRBV7-3
TGTGCCAGCAGGCGGGGGGGCCTATACAATGAGCAGTTCTTC,CASRRGGLYNEQFF,TRBD2,few,TRBJ2-1,TRBV6-5
TGTGCCAGCAATAGACAGGGTCCTTACGAGCAGTACTTC,CASNRQGPYEQYF,TRBD1,many,TRBJ2-7,TRBV7-9
TGTGCCAGCTCAGGGCTAGCGGGCGGCCAAGATACGCAGTATTTT,CASSGLAGGQDTQYF,TRBD2,few,TRBJ2-3,TRBV18
TGCGCCAGCAGCTTTGGACAGGGGCCCTTCCAAGAGACCCAGTACTTC,CASSFGQGPFQETQYF,TRBD1,many,TRBJ2-5,TRBV5-1
TGCAGTGCTAGAGAACAGGGGCGAAGTCAGCCCCAGCATTTT,CSAREQGRSQPQHF,TRBD1,once,TRBJ1-5,TRBV20-1
TGTGCCAGCAGCTTGGTTGGATCCCCCGGGCAGCCCCAGCATTTT,CASSLVGSPGQPQHF,.,.,TRBJ1-5,TRBV5-6
TGTGCCAGCAGTTACGGCAATGCGAACACCGGGGAGCTGTTTTTT,CASSYGNANTGELFF,.,few,TRBJ2-2,TRBV6-5
TGTGCCAGCCGAGGGGGAGGCTCCTATAATTCACCCCTCCACTTT,CASRGGGSYNSPLHF,.,.,TRBJ1-6,TRBV7-2
TGCGCCAGCAGCCTCCGACAGGGAGAGACCCAGTACTTC,CASSLRQGETQYF,TRBD1,few,TRBJ2-5,TRBV5-1
TGTGCCAGCAGCTCGCCGGGTCGATCTAAAGGCACTGAAGCTTTCTTT,CASSSPGRSKGTEAFF,.,many,TRBJ1-1,TRBV7-2
TGTGCCAGCAGTCGGACAGGGGCTGGGGCCAACGTCCTGACTTTC,CASSRTGAGANVLTF,TRBD1,many,TRBJ2-6,TRBV7-9
TGTGCCAGCAGTCGACAGGAGAACACTGAAGCTTTCTTT,CASSRQENTEAFF,.,few,TRBJ1-1,TRBV7-9
TGTGCCAGCAGCCATTCCTCAGGGATTTCGGGCGGCTACACCTTC,CASSHSSGISGGYTF,.,few,TRBJ1-2,TRBV3-1
TGTGCCAGCAGTTACTCGGACCGAAAGTACTTC,CASSYSDRKYF,.,many,TRBJ2-5,TRBV6-2/TRBV6-3
TGTGCCATCAGTGGTATCCCCGGGGACATTCAGTACTTC,CAISGIPGDIQYF,.,.,TRBJ2-4,TRBV10-3
TGTGCCAGCTCACCCCGGCCGGGGGAGGGGGATACGCAGTATTTT,CASSPRPGEGDTQYF,TRBD2,.,TRBJ2-3,TRBV18
TGTGCCAGCAGCAAAAGACAGGACACAGATACGCAGTATTTT,CASSKRQDTDTQYF,.,many,TRBJ2-3,TRBV7-2
TGTGCCAGCAGCGGACGAGGGGACCCTAAGGGGGACTATGGCTACACCTTC,CASSGRGDPKGDYGYTF,.,.,TRBJ1-2,TRBV7-2
TGTGCCAGCAGTCCAGGCGGGGTAAAGACCGGGGAGCTGTTTTTT,CASSPGGVKTGELFF,.,many,TRBJ2-2,TRBV5-8
TGTGCCAGCAGTCCACTCGACACCATATATTTT,CASSPLDTIYF,.,.,TRBJ1-3,TRBV7-9